This T cell receptor (beta chain) was obtained from a study of blood T cell repertoires in COVID-19. TCRdb's table, derived via immunoSEQ multiplex PCR, lists solely in-frame clones and lacks some. The sample includes around 72,000 clones, 88% seen only once; the top ten take roughly 6.7%. The CDR3 length is 11 residues. Germline CDR1 is GTSNPN and CDR2 is SVGIG (reference sequence). Trimming removed 4 bases from V and 6 bases from J, with 7 bases in between. Input material: peripheral blood. The receptor comes from a woman between 65 and 79 years old with acute or convalescent COVID-19. The gene calls are TRBV30 and TRBJ2-1, with D unclear. The CDR3 nucleotides read TGTGCCTGGAACTACCGCAATGAGCAGTTCTTC. Its translation: CAWNYRNEQFF.